One and the same sample provided the 30 T cell receptor beta chains below, sequenced in a study of cytomegalovirus exposure and HLA in healthy donors (dated by TCRdb to about 2017). The library was obtained by the immunoSEQ multiplex PCR assay. Drawn from immuneACCESS, this table holds only the in-frame rearrangements with V and J called that TCRdb kept. Clones are partly lost; checked studies trace under half to an unresolved V gene and leave the rest unexplained. The sample profile shows roughly 120,000 clones; approximately 81% of them were found once. The ten largest make up around 1.9% of the sample. The sample comprised PBMCs. These receptors were taken from a woman in her twenties or thirties in good health and CMV-seronegative.

This clone appeared a few times. This chain links TRBV29-1 with TRBJ1-2, with D possibly matching TRBD1 (5 bases). The CDR3 length is 12 residues. Trimming left V 4 bases short and J 7 bases short, with 13 bases between. Per the germline V gene, CDR1 is SQVTM and CDR2 is ANQGSEA. In DNA, the CDR3 is TGCAGCGTTGTTGGGGACTGGGGTGGCTACACCTTC. This encodes CSVVGDWGGYTF.

The chain is built from TRBV6-1 and TRBJ1-5, with a possible D match to TRBD1 (6 bases). In germline, CDR1 is MNHNS, CDR2 SASEGT. The CDR3 is 15 residues long. V shed 1 base and J shed 0 bases, with 7 bases lying between them. The CDR3 is CASSEEGVSNQPQHF. The CDR3 DNA follows: TGTGCCAGCAGTGAAGAGGGGGTTAGCAATCAGCCCCAGCATTTT.

The chain uses TRBV4-3 and TRBJ1-4; no clear D. There are 15 residues in the CDR3. The V and J ends lost 1 base and 7 bases respectively, with 13 bases between them. Germline V gives CDR1 LGHNA, CDR2 YSLEER. CDR3 region: CASSQGTQTGEKLFF. The CDR3, as DNA: TGCGCCAGCAGCCAAGGAACCCAAACGGGTGAAAAACTGTTTTTT.

The chain recombines TRBV7-2 with TRBJ2-7, with D perhaps TRBD2 (7 bases). The germline V gene encodes CDR1 SGHTA and CDR2 FQGNSA. The CDR3 runs to 14 residues. Between the trimmed V and J ends, which lost 2 bases and 7 bases, there was a span of 15 bases. This CDR3 reads CASSLRLGGLEQYF. As DNA, the CDR3 is TGTGCCAGCAGCTTAAGGCTGGGGGGGCTAGAGCAGTACTTC.

The chain combines TRBV28 with TRBJ2-3, with TRBD2 identical over 15 bases. Germline trimming cut 2 bases from V and 0 bases from J; bases unmatched to any gene: 6. This CDR3 has 19 amino acids. From germline, CDR1 is MDHEN and CDR2 SYDVKM. The CDR3 region has the DNA TGTGCCAGCAGTTTAGGACTAGCGGGGGGGTTTACGAGCACAGATACGCAGTATTTT. Its translation: CASSLGLAGGFTSTDTQYF.

This chain links TRBV5-6 with TRBJ1-2, with 9 bases aligning to TRBD1. The germline V gene has CDR1 SGHDT and CDR2 YYEEEE. This CDR3 contains 15 residues. J lost 4 bases, V lost 5 bases, and 9 bases had no gene match. The CDR3 is CASRPGTGSIYGYTF. CDR3 in DNA: TGTGCCAGCAGGCCCGGGACAGGGTCAATCTATGGCTACACCTTC.

This chain joins TRBV7-8 and TRBJ1-1, with D perhaps matching TRBD1 (5 bases). The germline gives CDR1 SGHVS, CDR2 FQNEAQ. V was pared by 2 bases and J by 4 bases, with 17 bases between. The CDR3 totals 16 residues. CDR3 residues: CASSLLSGEYGTEAFF. The CDR3, as DNA: TGTGCCAGCAGCTTACTGTCGGGGGAGTATGGCACTGAAGCTTTCTTT.

The V and J genes are TRBV9 and TRBJ2-7; 8 bases line up with TRBD1. CDR3 size: 14 residues. V trimming: 4 bases; J trimming: 1 base; junction bases outside the gene matches: 4. Germline CDR1 reads SGDLS; CDR2 reads YYNGEE. The CDR3: CASSPGTGSYEQYF. In DNA, the CDR3 is TGTGCCAGCAGCCCGGGGACAGGATCCTACGAGCAGTACTTC. Full variable domain (outside the CDR3, taken from reference TRBV9 and TRBJ2-7): DSGVTQTPKHLITATGQRVTLRCSPRSGDLSVYWYQQSLDQGLQFLIQYYNGEERAKGNILERFSAQQFPDLHSELNLSSLELGDSALYFCASSPGTGSYEQYFGPGTRLTVT.

The chain uses TRBV30 and TRBJ2-6, with D perhaps TRBD2 (5 bases). Germline V gives CDR1 GTSNPN, CDR2 SVGIG (reference sequence). Trimming took off 2 bases at V and 0 bases at J, with 8 bases between the two ends. The CDR3 runs 15 residues. CDR3 coding DNA: TGTGCCTGGAGTTACGGGAACTCTGGGGCCAACGTCCTGACTTTC. It translates to CAWSYGNSGANVLTF.

CDR3: CASSFRDTEWPQHF. The CDR3 nucleotides are TGTGCCAGTAGCTTCCGGGACACCGAATGGCCCCAGCATTTT. This sequence joins TRBV19 and TRBJ1-5; D perhaps matches TRBD1 (6 bases). V shed 6 bases and J shed 9 bases, with 18 bases lying between them. The CDR3 contains 14 residues. The germline V gene has CDR1 LNHDA and CDR2 SQIVND (reference sequence).

CDR3 in DNA: TGTGCCAGCAGTACGAGAAGCGGGGGGGCCGTAAATGAGCAGTTCTTC. Protein: CASSTRSGGAVNEQFF. This rearrangement joins TRBV27 to TRBJ2-1; 10 nucleotides agree with TRBD2. With 5 bases clipped from V and 7 bases from J, the junction kept 11 bases outside the gene matches. The CDR3 covers 16 residues. Germline CDR1 reads MNHEY; CDR2 reads SMNVEV (reference sequence).

The chain uses TRBV29-1 and TRBJ1-2; 9 nucleotides match TRBD1. The CDR3 loop spans 16 amino acids. The J segment lost 3 bases and the V segment lost 8 bases, leaving 16 bases of the junction unmatched. Germline values: CDR1 SQVTM, CDR2 ANQGSEA. The CDR3 DNA reads as TGCAGCTTCCTACCGGGACAGGGTCAGTTCGACTATGGCTACACCTTC. It specifies CSFLPGQGQFDYGYTF.

The chain combines TRBV19 with TRBJ2-5; possible D gene TRBD1, 6 bases. V lost 3 bases and J lost 2, with 10 bases in between. This CDR3 region has 14 residues. The germline CDR1 and CDR2 sequences are LNHDA and SQIVND (reference sequence). CDR3 loop: CASSMWGRQETQYF. CDR3 DNA: TGTGCCAGTAGTATGTGGGGGCGGCAAGAGACCCAGTACTTC.

This sequence joins TRBV7-2 and TRBJ1-1, with a weak D call TRBD1 (5 bases). Germline V gives CDR1 SGHTA, CDR2 FQGNSA. CDR3 size: 13 residues. Trimming pared 6 bases from V and 4 bases from J, leaving 12 bases between. The CDR3 nucleotides are TGTGCCAGCAGACTGGGGGGTGCCACTGAAGCTTTCTTT. This sequence encodes CASRLGGATEAFF.

The chain carries TRBV6-4 and TRBJ2-3; 7 bases match TRBD2. In germline, CDR1 is MRHNA, CDR2 SNTAGT. The ends lost 2 bases at V and 2 bases at J; junction bases unmatched: 7. There are 16 residues in the CDR3. The CDR3 DNA reads TGTGCCAGCAGTGACCGTGGCGGGGGTACCACAGATACGCAGTATTTT. It specifies CASSDRGGGTTDTQYF.

The CDR3 DNA reads as TGTGCCAGCAGATCCACAGGCACCTCTGGAAACACCATATATTTT. Its protein is CASRSTGTSGNTIYF. This rearrangement joins TRBV7-2 to TRBJ1-3; possibly TRBD1 for D (5 bases). Between the trimmed V and J ends, which lost 6 bases and 0 bases, there was a span of 12 bases. Looked up from germline, CDR1 is SGHTA and CDR2 is FQGNSA. The CDR3 is 15 amino acids.

V usage is TRBV5-4 and J usage is TRBJ2-5; D is perhaps TRBD2 (6 bases). With 4 bases removed from V and 7 bases from J, the gap between germline ends came to 17 bases. The V gene's germline CDR1 is SGHNT and CDR2 YYREEE (reference sequence). The CDR3 has 14 amino acids. CDR3 in DNA: TGTGCCAGCAGCGGCTCTAGCGAGGTCGCGACCCAGTACTTC. It codes for CASSGSSEVATQYF. The complete variable domain, with remaining parts taken from reference TRBV5-4 and TRBJ2-5, reads ETGVTQSPTHLIKTRGQQVTLRCSSQSGHNTVSWYQQALGQGPQFIFQYYREEENGRGNFPPRFSGLQFPNYSSELNVNALELDDSALYLCASSGSSEVATQYFGPGTRLLVL.

The chain couples TRBV6-5 to TRBJ2-5; D unclear. This CDR3 comprises 12 residues. V was trimmed by 5 bases and J by 4 bases, leaving 8 bases between them. Germline CDR1 is MNHEY and CDR2 is SVGAGI. The CDR3 here is CASSPTRETQYF. As DNA, the CDR3 is TGTGCCAGCAGTCCCACGAGAGAGACCCAGTACTTC.

The J gene is TRBJ1-4, the V gene TRBV18; D call uncertain. Trimming stripped 5 bases from V and 0 bases from J, with 7 bases between. Per the germline V gene, CDR1 is KGHSH and CDR2 is LQKENI. This CDR3 region has 14 residues. Here the CDR3 DNA reads TGTGCCAGCTCAATACAAGCAACTAATGAAAAACTGTTTTTT. Residues: CASSIQATNEKLFF.

The chain couples TRBV4-3 to TRBJ1-1; 7 bases match TRBD1. CDR1 LGHNA and CDR2 YSLEER come from the germline V gene. The trim removed 1 base at V and 0 bases at J, leaving 5 bases unmatched. This CDR3 is 16 amino acids long. The CDR3 protein is CASSQVGTALNTEAFF. In DNA, the CDR3 is TGCGCCAGCAGCCAAGTCGGGACAGCCCTGAACACTGAAGCTTTCTTT.

This clone appeared once. The chain is built from TRBV4-1 and TRBJ1-1; the match to TRBD1 covers 9 bases. The junction had 9 bases not matched to a gene; V was cut back by 4 bases and J by 3 bases. CDR1 is MGHRA, CDR2 YSYEKL, per germline. This CDR3 comprises 16 residues. The CDR3 coding sequence is TGCGCCAGCAGCCCGACCCGGACAGGGGAGGACACTGAAGCTTTCTTT. Its protein product is CASSPTRTGEDTEAFF.

The rearrangement uses TRBV6-6 and TRBJ1-5; 7 nucleotides match TRBD1. The CDR3 runs to 15 residues. V was clipped by 5 bases and J by 7 bases; unmatched bases: 11. Germline CDR1 reads MNHNY; CDR2 reads SVGAGI (reference sequence). CDR3 sequence: CASSDGQVQSQPQHF. The DNA of the CDR3 is TGTGCCAGCAGTGACGGACAGGTCCAATCCCAGCCCCAGCATTTT.

The chain is built from TRBV6-6 and TRBJ2-7; 9 positions agree with TRBD2. The germline V gene encodes CDR1 MNHNY and CDR2 SVGAGI (reference sequence). The junction had 5 bases not matched to a gene; V was cut back by 4 bases and J by 4 bases. The CDR3 consists of 14 residues. CDR3 bases: TGTGCCAGCAGTTTTGGTAGCGGGGGTTACGAGCAGTACTTC. Encoded protein: CASSFGSGGYEQYF.

This clone was observed a handful of times. The J gene is TRBJ2-3, the V gene TRBV9, with a tentative D call TRBD1 (6 bases). Between the trimmed V and J ends, which lost 0 bases and 1 base, there was a span of 9 bases. There are 15 residues in the CDR3. The germline V gene encodes CDR1 SGDLS and CDR2 YYNGEE. The CDR3 sequence: CASSVAEGGTDTQYF. CDR3 sequence (DNA): TGTGCCAGCAGCGTAGCCGAGGGGGGCACAGATACGCAGTATTTT.

This clone was seen just once. V is TRBV6-6 and J is TRBJ1-4; TRBD1 matches 7 bases. The CDR3 covers 14 residues. Looked up from germline, CDR1 is MNHNY and CDR2 is SVGAGI (reference sequence). Trimming cost V 6 bases and J 5 bases; bases outside gene matches: 6. For the CDR3, the DNA is TGTGCCAGCAGGGAGGGGGCCTCAAATGAAAAACTGTTTTTT. This gives the protein CASREGASNEKLFF.

V gene TRBV7-6 combines with J gene TRBJ1-2; D is unclear. CDR1 SGHVS and CDR2 FNYEAQ come from the germline V gene. The length of the CDR3 is 14 residues. V lost 5 bases to trimming and J lost 8 bases, with 18 bases between them. In DNA, the CDR3 is TGTGCCAGCAGCCCCGGCGGCGCCCTTTGGGGCTACACCTTC. Amino acids: CASSPGGALWGYTF. Full variable domain (outside the CDR3, taken from reference TRBV7-6 and TRBJ1-2): GAGVSQSPRYKVTKRGQDVALRCDPISGHVSLYWYRQALGQGPEFLTYFNYEAQQDKSGLPNDRFSAERPEGSISTLTIQRTEQRDSAMYRCASSPGGALWGYTFGSGTRLTVV.

This chain connects TRBV5-1 to TRBJ2-3; 12 bases map to TRBD2. This CDR3 comprises 17 residues. From germline, CDR1 is SGHRS and CDR2 YFSETQ. The junction had 2 bases not matched to a gene; V was cut back by 0 bases and J by 0 bases. CDR3 DNA: TGCGCCAGCAGCTTGGCGCTAGCGGGGGGGAGCACAGATACGCAGTATTTT. Encoded protein: CASSLALAGGSTDTQYF.

This chain links TRBV6-5 with TRBJ2-7, with D maybe TRBD2 (5 bases). The CDR3 is made up of 14 amino acids. The V and J ends lost 5 bases and 7 bases respectively, with 18 bases between them. Germline lookup yields CDR1 MNHEY and CDR2 SVGAGI. The CDR3, as DNA: TGTGCCAGCAGTCGATCGGGAACACCGGGGGAGCAGTACTTC. Translated: CASSRSGTPGEQYF.

V gene TRBV5-1 combines with J gene TRBJ1-1; the D gene is possibly TRBD1 (6 bases). The CDR3 has 14 amino acids. Germline CDR1 and CDR2: SGHRS and YFSETQ. V shed 5 bases and J shed 3 bases, with 14 bases lying between them. The CDR3 nucleotides are TGCGCCAGCAGAGTTAGGACAGAGGACACTGAAGCTTTCTTT. This encodes CASRVRTEDTEAFF.

V gene TRBV2 combines with J gene TRBJ1-1; TRBD1 agrees at 7 bases. This CDR3 is built from 15 residues. In germline, CDR1 is SNHLY, CDR2 FYNNEI. Trimming at V came to 4 bases and at J to 1 base, leaving 6 bases not matched to a gene. CDR3 sequence: CASSVTGTANTEAFF. The CDR3 DNA reads as TGTGCCAGCAGTGTAACCGGGACAGCGAACACTGAAGCTTTCTTT.